Listed here are 18 T cell receptor beta chains from one sample, sequenced in a study of radiation and T cells in renal cell carcinoma. Using immunoSEQ multiplex PCR, the repertoire was profiled, and TCRdb retains in-frame clones only, with some absent. The repertoire holds approximately 40,000 clones, roughly 85% seen once, with about 26% in the top ten. Documented time point: blood 4 weeks post-SBRT, at nephrectomy. Treatment defined: 15 Gy SBRT to primary tumor, nephrectomy 4 weeks later. Sequencing used blood, obtained from a patient whose treatment included radiotherapy and nephrectomy. The source of these receptors is an older woman with renal cell carcinoma.

In nucleotides, the CDR3 is TGTGCCTGGAGTATGGGACACACTGAAGCTTTCTTT. Its translation is CAWSMGHTEAFF. The chain couples TRBV30 to TRBJ1-1; TRBD1 is a possible D gene (5 bases). CDR1 and CDR2 from the germline V gene are GTSNPN and SVGIG (reference sequence). The ends were cut back, 2 bases at V and 3 bases at J, with 7 bases in the middle. The length of the CDR3 is 12 residues.

The CDR3 bases are TGTGCCAGCAGCCGGGACTATTACGATGAGCAGTTCTTC. This translates into CASSRDYYDEQFF. The gene calls are TRBV7-9 and TRBJ2-1; 7 positions agree with TRBD2. CDR3 size: 13 residues. Germline-derived CDR1 and CDR2 are SEHNR and FQNEAQ (reference sequence). The ends lost 5 bases at V and 8 bases at J; junction bases unmatched: 6.

The chain has TRBV6-1 and TRBJ1-1; TRBD1 matches 7 bases. Losses at the gene ends were 7 bases for V and 5 bases for J; bases not matched to a gene: 4. CDR3 length equals 12 residues. Germline CDR1 reads MNHNS; CDR2 reads SASEGT. DNA for the CDR3: TGTGCCAGCACACCCAGGGGGACTGAAGCTTTCTTT. This codes for CASTPRGTEAFF.

This chain joins TRBV11-2 and TRBJ2-7; D perhaps matches TRBD1 (7 bases). In germline, CDR1 is SGHAT, CDR2 FQNNGV. V was cut by 5 bases and J by 3 bases, with 11 bases left in between. This CDR3 spans 13 amino acids. This CDR3 reads CASSPGGFYEQYF. As DNA, the CDR3 is TGTGCCAGCAGCCCAGGGGGGTTCTACGAGCAGTACTTC.

V is TRBV11-2 and J is TRBJ1-6; D not resolved. The CDR3 is made up of 16 amino acids. Germline V gene data show CDR1 as SGHAT and CDR2 as FQNNGV. The germline V and J ends were trimmed by 0 bases and 2 bases, with 8 bases remaining between them. CDR3 residues: CASSLDLRAYNSPLHF. Here the CDR3 DNA reads TGTGCCAGCAGCTTAGATCTGAGGGCCTATAATTCACCCCTCCACTTT. Filled out from reference TRBV11-2 and TRBJ1-6, the complete variable domain reads EAGVAQSPRYKIIEKRQSVAFWCNPISGHATLYWYQQILGQGPKLLIQFQNNGVVDDSQLPKDRFSAERLKGVDSTLKIQPAKLEDSAVYLCASSLDLRAYNSPLHFGNGTRLTVT.

The chain couples TRBV10-3 to TRBJ2-3, with D possibly matching TRBD1 (6 bases). V lost 4 bases and J lost 0, with 11 bases in between. The CDR3 runs to 15 residues. Looked up from germline, CDR1 is ENHRY and CDR2 is SYGVKD. The CDR3 loop reads CAISGQDPSTDTQYF. The CDR3 DNA reads TGTGCCATCAGTGGACAGGACCCTAGCACAGATACGCAGTATTTT.

V and J are TRBV27 and TRBJ2-7; D is undetermined. The CDR3 runs 15 residues. Germline values: CDR1 MNHEY, CDR2 SMNVEV (reference sequence). V lost 0 bases, J lost 2 bases, and 11 bases lay in between. The CDR3 DNA follows: TGTGCCAGCAGTTTATCGTACGGCAGAGCCTACGAGCAGTACTTC. As protein: CASSLSYGRAYEQYF.

This clone was recorded a few times. This rearrangement joins TRBV10-3 to TRBJ1-1, with TRBD1 matching 11 bases. The germline V gene has CDR1 ENHRY and CDR2 SYGVKD. Trimming cost V 8 bases and J 5 bases; bases outside gene matches: 4. The CDR3 totals 13 residues. CDR3 coding DNA: TGTGCCATCTCGGGACAGGGGGGAACTGAAGCTTTCTTT. Its protein product is CAISGQGGTEAFF.

V and J are TRBV2 and TRBJ2-5, with a weak D call TRBD2 (5 bases). V lost 1 base and J 1 base, leaving 10 bases between the germline ends. Germline CDR1 is SNHLY and CDR2 is FYNNEI. This CDR3 is 15 amino acids long. DNA for the CDR3: TGTGCCAGCAGTGAAGGTGGGCTAGCCCAAGAGACCCAGTACTTC. Translating gives CASSEGGLAQETQYF.

The chain employs TRBV7-2 and TRBJ2-1; D gene ambiguous. CDR1 and CDR2 (germline): SGHTA, FQGNSA. Deletions cut 4 bases from V and 9 bases from J, with 7 bases between. This CDR3 has 11 residues. The DNA of the CDR3 is TGTGCCAGCAGCTGGGTGGGTGAGCAGTTCTTC. Translating gives CASSWVGEQFF.

The chain joins TRBV7-8 to TRBJ1-5; 7 nucleotides align to TRBD1. CDR3 size: 13 residues. CDR1 and CDR2 from the germline V gene are SGHVS and FQNEAQ. The V and J ends lost 2 bases and 6 bases, in that order; junction bases with no gene match: 1. DNA for the CDR3: TGTGCCAGCAGCTTAACAGGGGTTCAGCCCCAGCATTTT. This codes for CASSLTGVQPQHF.

V is TRBV4-1 and J is TRBJ2-7; 8 bases agree with TRBD2. Trimming at V came to 4 bases and at J to 2 bases, leaving 13 bases not matched to a gene. CDR1 and CDR2 (germline): MGHRA, YSYEKL. CDR3 length: 17 residues. The CDR3 spells CASSLGGGAGGTYEQYF. DNA for the CDR3: TGCGCCAGCAGCCTAGGGGGAGGGGCGGGAGGTACCTACGAGCAGTACTTC.

This clone has only a few counts. The V gene is TRBV7-9, the J gene TRBJ1-1; 8 bases are shared with TRBD1. This CDR3 is 16 amino acids long. Losses at the gene ends were 7 bases for V and 1 base for J; bases not matched to a gene: 11. CDR1 and CDR2 (germline): SEHNR, FQNEAQ (reference sequence). The CDR3 region is CASTPRQGAGNTEAFF. CDR3 DNA: TGTGCCAGCACTCCGCGTCAGGGGGCGGGGAACACTGAAGCTTTCTTT.

This clone was counted between two and nine times. The chain carries TRBV7-6 and TRBJ2-3; D possibly corresponds to TRBD1 (6 bases). From germline, CDR1 is SGHVS and CDR2 FNYEAQ. The CDR3 runs 16 residues. V was shortened by 5 bases and J by 2 bases, with 17 bases between the two germline ends. CDR3 sequence: CASSPLQGRDTDTQYF. In nucleotides, the CDR3 is TGTGCCAGCAGCCCCCTCCAGGGGCGCGACACAGATACGCAGTATTTT.

This rearrangement joins TRBV6-5 to TRBJ1-5; 7 positions match TRBD1. The V and J ends lost 4 bases and 4 bases, in that order; junction bases with no gene match: 4. The CDR3 spans 14 residues. In germline, CDR1 is MNHEY, CDR2 SVGAGI. The CDR3 bases are TGTGCCAGCAGTTCGGGACAGCTAAATCAGCCCCAGCATTTT. Its protein is CASSSGQLNQPQHF.

The J gene is TRBJ2-7, the V gene TRBV7-6, with 10 bases fitting TRBD2. CDR1 and CDR2 from the germline V gene are SGHVS and FNYEAQ. The CDR3 extends over 15 amino acids. V shed 1 base, J shed 3 bases, and the junction held 3 bases outside the gene matches. CDR3 in DNA: TGTGCCAGCAGCTTAGTTACTAGCGGGATCTACGAGCAGTACTTC. It yields the protein CASSLVTSGIYEQYF.

V is TRBV4-3 and J is TRBJ2-1; unclear D gene. The length of the CDR3 is 17 residues. The V gene lost 0 bases and the J gene lost 0 bases, with 12 bases spanning the gap. Germline V gene sequence: CDR1 LGHNA, CDR2 YSLEER. Here the CDR3 DNA reads TGCGCCAGCAGCCAAGATACGTTGGGATACTCCTACAATGAGCAGTTCTTC. This gives the protein CASSQDTLGYSYNEQFF.

The chain combines TRBV2 with TRBJ2-7; D remains unclear. Germline CDR1 SNHLY, CDR2 FYNNEI. Trimming took off 1 base at V and 5 bases at J, with 3 bases between the two ends. There are 11 residues in the CDR3. CDR3 bases: TGTGCCAGCAGTGAAGTGAACGAGCAGTACTTC. Its translation: CASSEVNEQYF.